This T cell receptor (beta chain) was documented in a study of blood T cells in healthy people across ages. General observations from the study: Correlation between TCR beta diversity and naive T cell percentage was strong.

A second roughly 7 to 12 cycle PCR used barcoded and J-beta primers. TCRdb independently ran MiXCR on the 5' RACE reads; one entry per CDR3 protein. The repertoire holds approximately 850,000 distinct CDR3 sequences, 58% seen once, with around 20% in the top ten. A minimum of 5.5 micrograms of total RNA was extracted per sample. This clonotype came up a few times. What it recognizes is unknown. The V end lost 6 bases, the J end lost 0 bases, and 12 bases lay between the germline ends. CDR3 length: 14 amino acids. In germline, CDR1 is MNHEY, CDR2 SVGAGI. The sequenced sample consisted of blood. The TCR originated in a man aged 25-40 years in good health. This sequence joins TRBV6-5 and TRBJ2-7; no definite D call. The CDR3 DNA sequence: TGTGCCAGCAGCACTTGGTCGAGCTCCTACGAGCAGTACTTC. Translating gives CASSTWSSSYEQYF.